The clone carrying this TCR beta chain was counted between two and nine times. Its antigen is unknown. This entry is derived from a study of CD8 T cells in ankylosing spondylitis. TCRdb redid the calling of the 5' RACE reads with MiXCR, one entry per CDR3 protein. Found here are over 600,000 distinct CDR3 sequences, 19% of them singletons; the top ten hold approximately 18%. Study findings and constraints: As for the disease-linked clones, they showed a CD8+ phenotype and occurred at relatively low frequencies in peripheral blood. A motif of fewer than ten highly homologous TCR beta variants was seen as apparently characteristic of ankylosing spondylitis blood.

Trimming removed 3 bases from V and 0 bases from J, with 13 bases in between. The CDR3 has 16 residues. The V gene's germline CDR1 is LGHDT and CDR2 YNNKEL (reference sequence). The sequence was obtained from a male donor with ankylosing spondylitis. The J gene is TRBJ2-3, the V gene TRBV3-1; D gene uncertain. Sequencing was done on a sample of blood, either unsorted or a sorted T cell fraction (not recorded which). The CDR3 DNA sequence: TGTGCCAGCAGCCACGCCATCGCTGGGAGCACAGATACGCAGTATTTT. It translates to CASSHAIAGSTDTQYF.